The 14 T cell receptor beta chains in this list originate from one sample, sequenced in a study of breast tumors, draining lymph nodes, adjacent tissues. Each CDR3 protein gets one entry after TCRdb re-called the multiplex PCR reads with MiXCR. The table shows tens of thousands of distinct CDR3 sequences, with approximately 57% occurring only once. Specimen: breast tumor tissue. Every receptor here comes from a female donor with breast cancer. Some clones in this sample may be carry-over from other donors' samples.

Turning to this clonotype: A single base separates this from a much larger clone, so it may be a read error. CDR3 DNA: TGTGCCAGCAGGCCCGGAGGCGACTACAGTGAGCAGTTCTTC. Protein: CASRPGGDYSEQFF. V usage is TRBV6-5 and J usage is TRBJ2-1; D may be TRBD2 (5 bases). CDR1 MNHEY and CDR2 SVGAGI come from the germline V gene. CDR3 length: 14 amino acids.

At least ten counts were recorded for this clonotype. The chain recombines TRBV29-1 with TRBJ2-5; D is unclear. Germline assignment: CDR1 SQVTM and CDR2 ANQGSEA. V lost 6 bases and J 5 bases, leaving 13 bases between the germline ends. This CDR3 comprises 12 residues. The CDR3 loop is CSVVLSGETQYF. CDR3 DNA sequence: TGCAGCGTCGTCCTCTCTGGGGAGACCCAGTACTTC.

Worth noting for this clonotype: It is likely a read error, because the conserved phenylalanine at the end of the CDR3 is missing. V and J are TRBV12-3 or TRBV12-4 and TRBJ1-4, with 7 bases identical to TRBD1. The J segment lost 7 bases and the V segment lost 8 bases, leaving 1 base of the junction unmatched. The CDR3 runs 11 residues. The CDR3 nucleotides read TGTGCCAGCCGACAGGGTGAAAAACTGTTTCTT. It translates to CASRQGEKLFL.

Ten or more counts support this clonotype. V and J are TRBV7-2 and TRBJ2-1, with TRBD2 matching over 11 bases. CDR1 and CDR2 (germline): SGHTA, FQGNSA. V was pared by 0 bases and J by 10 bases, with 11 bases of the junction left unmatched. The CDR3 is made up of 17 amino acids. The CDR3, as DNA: TGTGCCAGCAGCTTAGCGGCACGGGCTAGCGGGGGGAGGGAGCAGTTCTTC. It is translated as CASSLAARASGGREQFF.

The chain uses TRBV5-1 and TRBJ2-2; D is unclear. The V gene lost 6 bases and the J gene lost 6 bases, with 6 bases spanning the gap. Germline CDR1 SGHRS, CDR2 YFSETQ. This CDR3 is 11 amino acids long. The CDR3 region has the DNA TGCGCCAGCAAGACGGCCGGGGAGCTGTTTTTT. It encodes CASKTAGELFF. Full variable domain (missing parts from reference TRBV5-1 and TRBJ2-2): KAGVTQTPRYLIKTRGQQVTLSCSPISGHRSVSWYQQTPGQGLQFLFEYFSETQRNKGNFPGRFSGRQFSNSRSEMNVSTLELGDSALYLCASKTAGELFFGEGSRLTVL.

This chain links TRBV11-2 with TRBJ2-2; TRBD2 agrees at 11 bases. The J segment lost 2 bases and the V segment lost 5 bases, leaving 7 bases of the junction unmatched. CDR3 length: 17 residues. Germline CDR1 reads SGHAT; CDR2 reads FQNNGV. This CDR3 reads CASSVRLAGTNTGELFF. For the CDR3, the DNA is TGTGCCAGCAGCGTGAGACTAGCGGGGACTAACACCGGGGAGCTGTTTTTT.

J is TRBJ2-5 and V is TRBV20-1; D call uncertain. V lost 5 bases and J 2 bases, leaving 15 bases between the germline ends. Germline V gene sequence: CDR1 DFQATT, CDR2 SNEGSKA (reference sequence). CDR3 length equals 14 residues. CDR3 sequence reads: CSAGWQLLQETQYF. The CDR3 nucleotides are TGCAGTGCTGGGTGGCAGCTTTTACAAGAGACCCAGTACTTC.

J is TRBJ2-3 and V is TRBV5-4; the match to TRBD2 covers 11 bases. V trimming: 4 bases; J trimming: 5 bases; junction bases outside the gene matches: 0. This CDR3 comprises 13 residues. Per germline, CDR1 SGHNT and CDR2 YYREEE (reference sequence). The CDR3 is CASSTSGGDTQYF. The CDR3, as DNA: TGTGCCAGCAGCACTAGCGGGGGAGATACGCAGTATTTT.

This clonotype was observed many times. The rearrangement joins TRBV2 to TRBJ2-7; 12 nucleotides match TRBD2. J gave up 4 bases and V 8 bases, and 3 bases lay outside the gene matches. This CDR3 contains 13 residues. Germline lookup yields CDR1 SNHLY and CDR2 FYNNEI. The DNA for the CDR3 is TGTGCCAGCCTCGGGACTAGCGGGTACGAGCAGTACTTC. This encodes CASLGTSGYEQYF.

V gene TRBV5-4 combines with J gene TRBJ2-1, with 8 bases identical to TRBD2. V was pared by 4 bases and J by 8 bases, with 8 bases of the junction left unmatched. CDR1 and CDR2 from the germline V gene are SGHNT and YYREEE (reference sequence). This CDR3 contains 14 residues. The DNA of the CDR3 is TGTGCCAGCAGCCCTACGTCGCGGGAGGATGAGCAGTTCTTC. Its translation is CASSPTSREDEQFF.

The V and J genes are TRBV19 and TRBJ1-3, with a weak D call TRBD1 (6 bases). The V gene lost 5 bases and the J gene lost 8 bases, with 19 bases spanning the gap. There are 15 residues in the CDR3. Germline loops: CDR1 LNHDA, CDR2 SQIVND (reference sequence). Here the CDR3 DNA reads TGTGCCAGTAGTTTCGGGACAAGAATGACAGACACCATATATTTT. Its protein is CASSFGTRMTDTIYF.

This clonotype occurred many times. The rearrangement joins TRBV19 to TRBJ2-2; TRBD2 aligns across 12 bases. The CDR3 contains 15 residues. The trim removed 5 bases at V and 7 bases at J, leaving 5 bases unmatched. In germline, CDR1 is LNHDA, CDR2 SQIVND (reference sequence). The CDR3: CASSPETSGGGELFF. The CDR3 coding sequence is TGTGCCAGTAGTCCCGAGACTAGCGGGGGCGGGGAGCTGTTTTTT.

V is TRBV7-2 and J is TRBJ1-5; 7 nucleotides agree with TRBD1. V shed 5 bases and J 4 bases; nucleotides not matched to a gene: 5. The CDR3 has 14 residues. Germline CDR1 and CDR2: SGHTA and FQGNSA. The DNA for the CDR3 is TGTGCCAGCAGCAGGGGGCGCGGAAATCAGCCCCAGCATTTT. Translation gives CASSRGRGNQPQHF.

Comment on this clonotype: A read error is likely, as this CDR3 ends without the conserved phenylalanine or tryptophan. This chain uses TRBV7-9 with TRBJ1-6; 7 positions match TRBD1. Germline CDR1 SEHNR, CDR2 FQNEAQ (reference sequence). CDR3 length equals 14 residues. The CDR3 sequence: CASSSGQFNSPLHL. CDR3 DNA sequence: TGTGCCAGCAGCTCGGGACAGTTCAATTCACCTCTCCACCTT.